The clone carrying this TCR beta chain was observed at least ten times. The antigen is undetermined. CDR3 size: 14 residues. CDR1 is MNHEY, CDR2 SVGEGT, per germline. The V end was cut by 5 bases, the J end by 4 bases, with 12 bases between. The data are from a study of neurological immune-mediated disorders. The wider study: Within the group of some 34 multiple sclerosis patients, approximately 30 were relapsing-remitting, while 3 were secondary progressive.

5'RACE with 10-nucleotide random UMIs produced the cDNA. TCRdb re-called the 5' RACE reads through MiXCR, storing one row per CDR3 protein. The table lists 55,000 to 65,000 distinct CDR3 sequences, around 3.5% of them singletons. Study-wide results and caveats: One related-CDR3 cluster, identified by phylogenetic grouping, held the repertoires of 18 of 34 multiple sclerosis patients and was a possible signature.

Stored at -80 C, 2 million PBMCs were the source of the unsorted libraries. Sequencing used PBMCs. This TCR came from a woman in her 30s with multiple sclerosis. This sequence joins TRBV6-2 or TRBV6-3 and TRBJ1-5; no reliable D call. The CDR3 nucleotides read TGTGCCAGCAGTACCCCGCTAGGGAATCAGCCCCAGCATTTT. This codes for CASSTPLGNQPQHF.